This T cell receptor beta chain was captured in a study of blood T cells in healthy people across ages. Through a sample-barcoded 5' primer and a J-beta primer mix, a second PCR was run for about 6 to 11 cycles. Each single sample gave us at least 3 million CDR3-containing paired-end reads. From the 5' RACE reads, TCRdb called clonotypes with MiXCR, one entry per CDR3 protein. Here the sample spans 650,000 to 1,000,000 distinct CDR3 sequences, 35% to 40% being singletons. This clonotype has just a few counts. CDR1 and CDR2 from the germline V gene are DFQATT and SNEGSKA (reference sequence). J lost 14 bases, V lost 2 bases, and 22 bases had no gene match. This CDR3 is built from 16 residues.

Sequenced input: blood. The TCR comes from a man aged 18 to 29 in good health. The rearrangement uses TRBV20-1 and TRBJ2-3; 7 nucleotides match TRBD2. CDR3: CSARPDHPRGDGRTYF. CDR3 DNA sequence: TGCAGTGCTAGACCCGACCATCCCCGGGGGGACGGGCGCACGTATTTT.